Each of the 9 T cell receptor beta chains below was sequenced from the same sample in a study of cytomegalovirus exposure and HLA in healthy donors. Primers: 60 Vbeta forward and 13 Jbeta reverse. Repertoires were generated with immunoSEQ multiplex PCR, while TCRdb's copy carries only in-frame clones and drops some. Of some 90,000 clones in the sample, around 67% were seen once. The sequencing input was PBMCs. Source of these receptors: a man over 45 in good health and CMV-seronegative.

This chain links TRBV6-5 with TRBJ2-3; a weak D match, TRBD2 (6 bases). V dropped 5 bases and J dropped 4 bases, with 13 bases sitting between them. Germline V lookup: CDR1 MNHEY, CDR2 SVGAGI. The CDR3 has 14 amino acids. CDR3 nucleotides: TGTGCCAGCAGTCCGGGGGTCTGGGCAGATACGCAGTATTTT. It is translated as CASSPGVWADTQYF.

V and J are TRBV21-1 and TRBJ1-1; the D call TRBD1 from the table was never checked on the DNA. TRBV21-1 is listed as a pseudogene. This CDR3 is built from 14 residues. CDR3 loop: CASSKRQGRSEAFF. As DNA, the CDR3 is TGTGCCAGCAGCAAGAGACAGGGCCGTAGTGAAGCTTTCTTT.

J is TRBJ1-2 and V is TRBV19; 7 bases map to TRBD1. The CDR3 has 14 residues. V lost 6 bases and J lost 3; bases outside the gene matches: 7. CDR1 LNHDA and CDR2 SQIVND come from the germline V gene (reference sequence). CDR3 sequence reads: CASSRTQGDYGYTF. For the CDR3, the DNA is TGTGCCAGTAGCCGAACCCAGGGGGACTATGGCTACACCTTC.

This rearrangement joins TRBV4-3 to TRBJ1-2; D not certain. The V end lost 0 bases, the J end lost 9 bases, and 11 bases lay between the germline ends. Germline V lookup: CDR1 LGHNA, CDR2 YSLEER. This CDR3 contains 13 residues. This chain's CDR3 is CASSQDRRARYTF. The CDR3, as DNA: TGCGCCAGCAGCCAAGACCGGAGGGCCCGCTACACCTTC.

This clone has more than one count but fewer than ten. The chain has TRBV9 and TRBJ1-2, with D perhaps matching TRBD1 (5 bases). Trimming shortened V by 2 bases and J by 4 bases, and 18 bases separated the two germline ends. Germline CDR1 and CDR2: SGDLS and YYNGEE. The CDR3 is 16 amino acids. Here the CDR3 reads CASSVNLQGLVYGYTF. The DNA for the CDR3 is TGTGCCAGCAGCGTTAATCTGCAGGGACTGGTCTATGGCTACACCTTC.

This clone was counted a few times. The chain joins TRBV21-1 to TRBJ2-1; the DNA was not used to check the table's D call, TRBD2. TRBV21-1 is a known pseudogene. The CDR3 totals 15 residues. Here the CDR3 DNA reads TGTGCCAGCAGCAAAGCGCCCAGCGATCGCAATGAGCAGTTCTTC. It specifies CASSKAPSDRNEQFF.

This clone was recorded a few times. The rearrangement uses TRBV28 and TRBJ1-2, with D possibly matching TRBD1 (5 bases). V lost 6 bases and J lost 4, with 18 bases in between. The CDR3 consists of 15 residues. Looked up from germline, CDR1 is MDHEN and CDR2 is SYDVKM. The CDR3 loop is CASRSPSPGPYGYTF. CDR3 DNA: TGTGCCAGCAGGTCTCCGAGTCCAGGGCCCTATGGCTACACCTTC.

This sequence joins TRBV11-2 and TRBJ2-7, with 8 bases identical to TRBD1. V trimming: 5 bases; J trimming: 0 bases; junction bases outside the gene matches: 9. Germline-derived CDR1 and CDR2 are SGHAT and FQNNGV. The CDR3 sequence is 16 residues long. CDR3 nucleotides: TGTGCCAGCAGCCCGTCCCCAGGGGGCCTCTCCTACGAGCAGTACTTC. Translated: CASSPSPGGLSYEQYF.

This rearrangement joins TRBV30 to TRBJ2-1, with D unclear. Germline V gives CDR1 GTSNPN, CDR2 SVGIG (reference sequence). Trimming took off 5 bases at V and 5 bases at J, with 19 bases between the two ends. The CDR3 length is 15 residues. Here the CDR3 reads CAWERHAPRNNEQFF. CDR3 coding DNA: TGTGCCTGGGAACGACATGCCCCCAGGAACAATGAGCAGTTCTTC.